Presented here are 23 T cell receptor beta chains from one specimen sequenced in a study of blood T cell repertoires in COVID-19. TCRdb's table, derived via immunoSEQ multiplex PCR, lists solely in-frame clones and lacks some. The sample carries under 250,000 clones, about 85% recorded once. Sequencing was done on a sample of peripheral blood. Every receptor here comes from a middle-aged man with acute or convalescent COVID-19.

The chain recombines TRBV5-1 with TRBJ2-3; 7 bases map to TRBD1. Germline trimming cut 1 base from V and 2 bases from J; bases unmatched to any gene: 4. The CDR3 consists of 15 residues. The germline CDR1 and CDR2 sequences are SGHRS and YFSETQ. CDR3 in amino acids: CASSLLGQHTDTQYF. Here the CDR3 DNA reads TGCGCCAGCAGCTTGCTGGGACAGCACACAGATACGCAGTATTTT.

This chain connects TRBV6-4 to TRBJ2-3; 10 bases are shared with TRBD1. The V gene end was trimmed by 6 bases and the J gene end by 0 bases; junction bases not matched to a gene: 3. Per germline, CDR1 MRHNA and CDR2 SNTAGT. This CDR3 has 15 residues. The CDR3 region has the DNA TGTGCCAGCAGCAGGGACAGGGGAAGCACAGATACGCAGTATTTT. Translated: CASSRDRGSTDTQYF.

The chain couples TRBV6-6 to TRBJ2-7; TRBD2 is a possible D gene (7 bases). Germline V CDR1 and CDR2: MNHNY, SVGAGI (reference sequence). Between the trimmed V and J ends, which lost 10 bases and 9 bases, there was a span of 16 bases. The CDR3 runs 11 residues. The CDR3, as DNA: TGTGCCACCCAGAGGGGGGGCGCGCAGTACTTC. This sequence encodes CATQRGGAQYF.

This clone was seen only once. The chain couples TRBV15 to TRBJ1-5; D unclear. Germline CDR1 reads LNHNV; CDR2 reads YYDKDF (reference sequence). With 1 base removed from V and 0 bases from J, the gap between germline ends came to 13 bases. This CDR3 is 17 amino acids long. The DNA of the CDR3 is TGTGCCACCAGCAGAGTTTCCCAGGCAAATAGCAATCAGCCCCAGCATTTT. It encodes CATSRVSQANSNQPQHF.

This chain connects TRBV25-1 to TRBJ2-1, with a tentative D call TRBD2 (6 bases). V shed 3 bases and J shed 3 bases, with 12 bases lying between them. This CDR3 has 15 residues. The germline V gene has CDR1 MGHDK and CDR2 SYGVNS. The CDR3 region is CASSDLAGNYNEQFF. CDR3 coding DNA: TGTGCCAGCAGTGACCTCGCGGGGAACTACAATGAGCAGTTCTTC.

This chain uses TRBV9 with TRBJ2-7; TRBD1 matches 11 bases. The CDR3 runs 13 residues. Unmatched junction bases numbered 2, after V lost 3 bases and J lost 6 bases. Germline V gives CDR1 SGDLS, CDR2 YYNGEE. The CDR3 coding sequence is TGTGCCAGCAGCGAGGGACAGGGGGGCGAGCAGTACTTC. As protein: CASSEGQGGEQYF.

The chain uses TRBV7-6 and TRBJ2-1, with 8 bases aligning to TRBD1. The CDR3 runs 16 residues. CDR1 is SGHVS and CDR2 is FNYEAQ in the germline V gene. V was pared by 5 bases and J by 7 bases, with 13 bases of the junction left unmatched. The CDR3 nucleotides read TGTGCCAGCAGCCCCGGAGCCGGACAGGGATGGAATGAGCAGTTCTTC. As protein: CASSPGAGQGWNEQFF.

The chain couples TRBV2 to TRBJ2-7; TRBD1 might be the D (6 bases). CDR3 length equals 15 residues. Germline CDR1 reads SNHLY; CDR2 reads FYNNEI. The ends were cut back, 2 bases at V and 3 bases at J, with 14 bases in the middle. As DNA, the CDR3 is TGTGCCAGCAGTGAACTGCCAGGGGCCTACTACGAGCAGTACTTC. Translating it yields CASSELPGAYYEQYF.

The chain joins TRBV11-2 to TRBJ2-3; TRBD2 matches 11 bases. The junction had 5 bases not matched to a gene; V was cut back by 5 bases and J by 4 bases. This CDR3 has 15 residues. The germline CDR1 and CDR2 sequences are SGHAT and FQNNGV. Here the CDR3 DNA reads TGTGCCAGCAGCAAAGGACTAGCGGGCGCAGATACGCAGTATTTT. This encodes CASSKGLAGADTQYF. Filled out from reference TRBV11-2 and TRBJ2-3, the complete variable domain reads EAGVAQSPRYKIIEKRQSVAFWCNPISGHATLYWYQQILGQGPKLLIQFQNNGVVDDSQLPKDRFSAERLKGVDSTLKIQPAKLEDSAVYLCASSKGLAGADTQYFGPGTRLTVL.

This clone came up once. The CDR3 DNA sequence: TGTGCCACTCTTCGGTGGCAGGGGGCTGGTTCACCCCTCCACTTT. This codes for CATLRWQGAGSPLHF. V and J are TRBV28 and TRBJ1-6; 8 bases match TRBD1. The CDR3 loop spans 15 amino acids. Germline-derived CDR1 and CDR2 are MDHEN and SYDVKM. The V segment lost 10 bases and the J segment 9 bases; nucleotides outside the gene matches: 14.

The chain uses TRBV19 and TRBJ2-1; D uncertain. This CDR3 is 13 amino acids long. Trimming shortened V by 5 bases and J by 8 bases, and 13 bases separated the two germline ends. The V gene's germline CDR1 is LNHDA and CDR2 SQIVND (reference sequence). CDR3 sequence: CASSSYLTYEQFF. CDR3 in DNA: TGTGCCAGTAGTTCCTACCTAACGTATGAGCAGTTCTTC.

The V gene is TRBV19, the J gene TRBJ2-3; 7 nucleotides agree with TRBD2. V lost 7 bases to trimming and J lost 4 bases; unmatched junction nucleotides: 5. CDR3 length: 13 amino acids. Germline lookup yields CDR1 LNHDA and CDR2 SQIVND (reference sequence). CDR3: CASIGGSADTQYF. CDR3 sequence (DNA): TGTGCCAGTATCGGCGGGAGCGCAGATACGCAGTATTTT.

The CDR3 protein is CASSKDSYTEAFF. The DNA of the CDR3 is TGTGCCAGTAGCAAGGACAGCTACACTGAAGCTTTCTTT. V usage is TRBV19 and J usage is TRBJ1-1, with D perhaps matching TRBD1 (6 bases). V lost 6 bases and J 3 bases, leaving 11 bases between the germline ends. Germline V gene lookup returns CDR1 LNHDA and CDR2 SQIVND (reference sequence). The CDR3 spans 13 residues.

The chain has TRBV6-5 and TRBJ2-3; TRBD2 agrees at 9 bases. In germline, CDR1 is MNHEY, CDR2 SVGAGI. With 1 base clipped from V and 0 bases from J, the junction kept 2 bases outside the gene matches. This CDR3 comprises 16 residues. The CDR3 loop reads CASSYWAGGSTDTQYF. CDR3 coding DNA: TGTGCCAGCAGTTACTGGGCGGGAGGGAGCACAGATACGCAGTATTTT.

About this clone: The sample carries other DNA sequences with the same CDR3. The genes are TRBV30 and TRBJ2-7, with 8 bases matching TRBD1. This CDR3 is built from 12 residues. The V and J ends lost 0 bases and 6 bases, in that order; junction bases with no gene match: 1. Germline V gene data show CDR1 as GTSNPN and CDR2 as SVGIG (reference sequence). DNA for the CDR3: TGTGCCTGGAGTGTACAGGGGGGCGAGCAGTACTTC. Protein product: CAWSVQGGEQYF. The full variable domain, with the rest looked up from reference TRBV30 and TRBJ2-7, is SQTIHQWPATLVQPVGSPLSLECTVEGTSNPNLYWYRQAAGRGLQLLFYSVGIGQISSEVPQNLSASRPQDRQFILSSKKLLLSDSGFYLCAWSVQGGEQYFGPGTRLTVT.

This rearrangement joins TRBV6-5 to TRBJ2-7, with TRBD2 matching 7 bases. The trim removed 5 bases at V and 6 bases at J, leaving 13 bases unmatched. Germline V gene sequence: CDR1 MNHEY, CDR2 SVGAGI. The CDR3 runs 15 residues. The CDR3 DNA reads TGTGCCAGCAGTCCCTTTAGAGGGAGGGCCACCGAGCAGTACTTC. Amino acid sequence: CASSPFRGRATEQYF.

The chain links TRBV11-2 to TRBJ1-1; TRBD1 matches 7 bases. The V gene's germline CDR1 is SGHAT and CDR2 FQNNGV. The CDR3 consists of 15 residues. J was trimmed by 2 bases and V by 5 bases; bases with no gene match: 8. The CDR3 loop reads CASSPPTGANTEAFF. The CDR3 coding sequence is TGTGCCAGCAGCCCTCCCACAGGGGCAAACACTGAAGCTTTCTTT.

This chain connects TRBV21-1 to TRBJ2-7; the table's D gene call, TRBD2, was not cross checked with the DNA. TRBV21-1 is an annotated pseudogene. The CDR3 covers 14 residues. Here the CDR3 reads CASSILAPIYEQYF. The CDR3 DNA reads TGTGCCAGCAGCATTCTAGCACCAATCTACGAGCAGTACTTC.

In DNA, the CDR3 is TGTGCCATCAGCGGGGCGGGAGGGTACAATGAGCAGTTCTTC. Its protein product is CAISGAGGYNEQFF. The chain joins TRBV10-3 to TRBJ2-1, with 9 bases identical to TRBD2. CDR1 and CDR2 (germline): ENHRY, SYGVKD. The CDR3 has 14 residues. The junction had 4 bases not matched to a gene; V was cut back by 6 bases and J by 4 bases.

The chain couples TRBV14 to TRBJ2-1; a possible D gene is TRBD2 (6 bases). Between the trimmed V and J ends, which lost 1 base and 3 bases, there was a span of 13 bases. The CDR3 extends over 16 amino acids. Germline assignment: CDR1 SGHDN and CDR2 FVKESK. The CDR3 DNA follows: TGTGCCAGCAGCCAAGTTGCGGGGTCCGACTACAATGAGCAGTTCTTC. This encodes CASSQVAGSDYNEQFF.

This chain uses TRBV28 with TRBJ1-1; D uncertain. V was pared by 5 bases and J by 5 bases, with 9 bases between. From germline, CDR1 is MDHEN and CDR2 SYDVKM. CDR3 size: 12 residues. The CDR3 DNA reads TGTGCCAGCAGTCCACAGTGGACTGAAGCTTTCTTT. This encodes CASSPQWTEAFF.

This rearrangement joins TRBV28 to TRBJ1-4; the match to TRBD1 covers 10 bases. V lost 4 bases, J lost 1 base, and 6 bases stayed unmatched. CDR1 MDHEN and CDR2 SYDVKM come from the germline V gene. The CDR3 covers 17 residues. CDR3 amino acids: CASSSRTGGLTNEKLFF. Here the CDR3 DNA reads TGTGCCAGCAGTTCTCGGACAGGGGGGTTAACTAATGAAAAACTGTTTTTT.

For the CDR3, the DNA is TGCAGCGTCGCCGGGGGTACAGTGGGGATATACAATGAGCAGTTCTTC. Protein: CSVAGGTVGIYNEQFF. The chain carries TRBV29-1 and TRBJ2-1; tentative D call: TRBD2 (6 bases). Between the trimmed V and J ends, which lost 6 bases and 4 bases, there was a span of 22 bases. Germline V CDR1 and CDR2: SQVTM, ANQGSEA. The CDR3 spans 16 residues.